These 14 T cell receptor beta chains were all obtained from the same sample, sequenced in a study of cytomegalovirus exposure and HLA in healthy donors. PCR used 60 Vbeta primers and 13 Jbeta primers. Only in-frame clones appear in the TCRdb table, and some are missing; sequencing was by immunoSEQ multiplex PCR. In total, the table holds about 92,000 clones. Sequenced input: PBMCs. These receptors came from a man in his fifties or sixties in good health and CMV-seropositive.

V and J are TRBV6-5 and TRBJ2-7, with 12 bases that match TRBD2. The CDR3 loop spans 14 amino acids. Germline V gene sequence: CDR1 MNHEY, CDR2 SVGAGI. Germline trimming cut 6 bases from V and 2 bases from J; bases unmatched to any gene: 2. The CDR3 here is CASSSSGRAYEQYV. DNA of the CDR3: TGTGCCAGCAGCTCTAGCGGGAGGGCCTACGAGCAGTACGTC.

This chain connects TRBV4-1 to TRBJ2-2; perhaps TRBD2 as D (6 bases). The ends were cut back, 0 bases at V and 11 bases at J, with 16 bases in the middle. Germline V lookup: CDR1 MGHRA, CDR2 YSYEKL. This CDR3 is 15 amino acids long. The CDR3 nucleotides read TGCGCCAGCAGCCAAGATAGGGGAGGAAGGGGCGAGCTGTTTTTT. Amino acids: CASSQDRGGRGELFF.

The CDR3 loop reads CHSGARDTGELFF. The CDR3 nucleotides read TGTCATAGCGGGGCGCGGGACACCGGGGAGCTGTTTTTT. J is TRBJ2-2 and V is TRBV18, with 8 bases identical to TRBD2. The CDR3 consists of 13 residues. Germline V gene lookup returns CDR1 KGHSH and CDR2 LQKENI. The variable domain in full, completed from reference TRBV18 and TRBJ2-2, reads NAGVMQNPRHLVRRRGQEARLRCSPMKGHSHVYWYRQLPEEGLKFMVYLQKENIIDESGMPKERFSAEFPKEGPSILRIQQVVRGDSAAYFCHSGARDTGELFFGEGSRLTVL.

This chain uses TRBV7-9 with TRBJ1-4; D is undetermined. CDR3 length equals 16 residues. Germline loops: CDR1 SEHNR, CDR2 FQNEAQ (reference sequence). Trimming pared 5 bases from V and 0 bases from J, leaving 13 bases between. The CDR3 protein is CASSHPTEATNEKLFF. The CDR3 DNA reads TGTGCCAGCAGCCACCCAACGGAGGCAACTAATGAAAAACTGTTTTTT.

This chain connects TRBV30 to TRBJ2-1; 13 nucleotides line up with TRBD2. V lost 4 bases to trimming and J lost 2 bases; unmatched junction nucleotides: 14. The CDR3 loop spans 19 amino acids. CDR1 and CDR2 (germline): GTSNPN, SVGIG (reference sequence). CDR3 loop: CAWNLGVGTSGKPYNEQFF. The CDR3 DNA reads as TGTGCCTGGAATCTGGGGGTTGGGACTAGCGGGAAGCCCTACAATGAGCAGTTCTTC.

The chain couples TRBV30 to TRBJ2-1, with TRBD2 matching 8 bases. CDR3 size: 14 residues. The ends lost 3 bases at V and 12 bases at J; junction bases unmatched: 13. Germline V gene data show CDR1 as GTSNPN and CDR2 as SVGIG (reference sequence). The CDR3 DNA is TGTGCCTGGAGGGTAGCGGGATCCGCGGGGGGGCAGTTCTTC. Translating gives CAWRVAGSAGGQFF. Complete variable domain (other parts from reference TRBV30 and TRBJ2-1): SQTIHQWPATLVQPVGSPLSLECTVEGTSNPNLYWYRQAAGRGLQLLFYSVGIGQISSEVPQNLSASRPQDRQFILSSKKLLLSDSGFYLCAWRVAGSAGGQFFGPGTRLTVL.

The gene calls are TRBV28 and TRBJ1-2; 7 positions match TRBD1. This CDR3 is built from 12 residues. From germline, CDR1 is MDHEN and CDR2 SYDVKM. J gave up 7 bases and V 6 bases, and 5 bases lay outside the gene matches. Written as DNA, the CDR3 is TGTGCCAGCAGACCTAGGGGGCTTGGCTACACCTTC. It translates to CASRPRGLGYTF.

The chain carries TRBV2 and TRBJ1-2, with a tentative D call TRBD1 (5 bases). Looked up from germline, CDR1 is SNHLY and CDR2 is FYNNEI. Trimming took 6 bases from V and 8 from J, leaving 19 bases between them. This CDR3 has 14 residues. DNA for the CDR3: TGTGCCAGCAGACGGGACGGACAAGCGGGAGGCTACACCTTC. Amino acid sequence: CASRRDGQAGGYTF.

The V gene is TRBV11-1, the J gene TRBJ1-1; no clear D. Germline V gene sequence: CDR1 SGHAT, CDR2 FQDESV (reference sequence). CDR3 length equals 12 residues. The ends were cut back, 2 bases at V and 4 bases at J, with 5 bases in the middle. The CDR3 region is CASSLRGTEAFF. CDR3 nucleotide sequence: TGTGCCAGCAGCTTAAGAGGCACTGAAGCTTTCTTT.

The chain joins TRBV5-8 to TRBJ2-1; 7 nucleotides agree with TRBD1. The CDR3 is 14 residues long. With V trimmed by 0 bases and J by 5 bases, 2 bases remained unmatched. CDR1 is SGHTS and CDR2 is YDEGEE in the germline V gene. The CDR3 DNA reads TGTGCCAGCAGCTTGGGACAGGGAAACAATGAGCAGTTCTTC. Its protein is CASSLGQGNNEQFF.

The rearrangement links TRBV19 to TRBJ2-1; 14 bases map to TRBD2. This CDR3 region has 15 residues. After removal of 10 bases from V and 8 bases from J, the junction contained 10 bases not matched to a gene. Per germline, CDR1 LNHDA and CDR2 SQIVND (reference sequence). CDR3 DNA sequence: TGTGCCACCAAACGGGGACTAGCGGGAGCCGATGAGCAGTTCTTC. Its protein product is CATKRGLAGADEQFF.

This chain joins TRBV30 and TRBJ2-7; D gene ambiguous. The CDR3 has 14 amino acids. The germline gives CDR1 GTSNPN, CDR2 SVGIG (reference sequence). V was trimmed by 0 bases and J by 0 bases, leaving 9 bases between them. CDR3 nucleotides: TGTGCCTGGAGTGTACTGTCTAGCTCCTACGAGCAGTACTTC. It is translated as CAWSVLSSSYEQYF.

The V gene is TRBV18, the J gene TRBJ2-1; 8 bases fit TRBD1. The CDR3 length is 12 residues. Germline trimming cut 4 bases from V and 12 bases from J; bases unmatched to any gene: 5. CDR1 KGHSH and CDR2 LQKENI come from the germline V gene. The CDR3 region is CASSQQGVGQFF. DNA for the CDR3: TGTGCCAGCTCACAACAGGGGGTCGGGCAGTTCTTC.

The rearrangement links TRBV2 to TRBJ1-4; 7 nucleotides align to TRBD1. Germline V gene data show CDR1 as SNHLY and CDR2 as FYNNEI. The CDR3 contains 14 residues. Losses at the gene ends were 4 bases for V and 7 bases for J; bases not matched to a gene: 6. The CDR3 sequence is CASSGGTVVEKLFF. The DNA for the CDR3 is TGTGCCAGCAGTGGGGGGACAGTTGTTGAAAAACTGTTTTTT. The full variable domain, its missing parts supplied by reference TRBV2 and TRBJ1-4, is EPEVTQTPSHQVTQMGQEVILRCVPISNHLYFYWYRQILGQKVEFLVSFYNNEISEKSEIFDDQFSVERPDGSNFTLKIRSTKLEDSAMYFCASSGGTVVEKLFFGSGTQLSVL.